The text below deals with one T cell receptor (beta chain). This record comes from a study of control samples from healthy donors and cancer patients. Clones were read by immunoSEQ multiplex PCR, and TCRdb kept only the in-frame ones, dropping some. This table has 120,000 to 150,000 clones, 92% appearing once. Trimming pared 3 bases from V and 7 bases from J, leaving 1 base between. This CDR3 is built from 10 residues. CDR1 is SGHAT, CDR2 FQNNGV, per germline. The chain has TRBV11-2 and TRBJ2-1; D not resolved. Sequencing input: blood. The source is a man in his thirties or forties in good health. The CDR3 sequence is CASSFNEQFF. For the CDR3, the DNA is TGTGCCAGCAGCTTTAATGAGCAGTTCTTC.